This T cell receptor beta chain was captured in a study of blood T cell repertoires in COVID-19. Looking at the study overall: Samples came from the United States, Italy and Spain, spanning acute and convalescent COVID-19.

Assay: immunoSEQ multiplex PCR; the TCRdb copy retains only in-frame clones and omits some. The sample consists of over 200,000 clones, almost 90% of them appearing once. Unmatched junction bases numbered 8, after V lost 2 bases and J lost 5 bases. The CDR3 is 15 amino acids. Germline values: CDR1 SGHNT, CDR2 YYREEE (reference sequence). The sequenced sample was peripheral blood. The origin of this receptor is a man between 18 and 29 years old with active or convalescent COVID-19. The chain combines TRBV5-4 with TRBJ2-7; 9 bases line up with TRBD1. CDR3 in DNA: TGTGCCAGCAGCTTTCCGACAGGGGGGGGTAACGAGCAGTACTTC. This gives the protein CASSFPTGGGNEQYF. Using reference TRBV5-4 and TRBJ2-7 for the parts outside the CDR3, the full variable domain is ETGVTQSPTHLIKTRGQQVTLRCSSQSGHNTVSWYQQALGQGPQFIFQYYREEENGRGNFPPRFSGLQFPNYSSELNVNALELDDSALYLCASSFPTGGGNEQYFGPGTRLTVT.